A selection of T cell receptor beta chains follows, all from one sample in a study of OX40 agonist ivuxolimab in advanced cancers. Libraries were prepared by immunoSEQ multiplex PCR; TCRdb keeps only in-frame clonotypes and omits some of them. The data hold about 62,000 clones, with roughly 90% observed a single time. Sequencing used CD4+ or CD8+ T cells sorted from blood, obtained in a trial of the OX40 agonist ivuxolimab. Receptor source: an adult with an advanced solid tumor such as melanoma, head and neck, liver or kidney cancer. Both conserved end residues are part of each CDR3. A D gene is named only where the DNA matches it firmly. Size values are once, few and many counts, or a class for expanded clones, and some rows have none.

D gene	V gene	J gene	clone size	CDR3 DNA	CDR3 protein
TRBD1	TRBV12-5	TRBJ2-1	once	TGTGCTAGTGGTATTAACAGGGGAAATGAGCAGTTCTTC	CASGINRGNEQFF
TRBD2	TRBV2	TRBJ2-3	NA	TGTGCCAGCAGTGCTAGCGGGATGGGCACAGATACGCAGTATTTT	CASSASGMGTDTQYF
NA	TRBV2	TRBJ2-1	NA	TGTGCCAGCAGTGATGTTTTGTGGACTACCTACAATGAGCAGTTCTTC	CASSDVLWTTYNEQFF
NA	TRBV6-1	TRBJ1-6	NA	TGTGCCAGCAGTGAGTGGGAGAGCTCCTATAATTCACCCCTCCACTTT	CASSEWESSYNSPLHF
NA	TRBV18	TRBJ2-1	NA	TGTGCCAGCTCACCACCCGGGAGTAACAATGAGCAGTTCTTC	CASSPPGSNNEQFF
NA	TRBV4-1	TRBJ2-3	NA	TGCGCCAGCAGCCAACTAGGGTTCACGCAGTATTTT	CASSQLGFTQYF
NA	TRBV27	TRBJ2-2	NA	TGTGCCAGCAGACGAGTCGACACCGGGGAGCTGTTTTTT	CASRRVDTGELFF
NA	TRBV10-3	TRBJ1-1	NA	TGTGCCATCACCGGGGGAATAGGCACTGAAGCTTTCTTT	CAITGGIGTEAFF
NA	TRBV10-1	TRBJ2-2	once	TGCGCCAGCAGTGTTAAGATCGGCGGGGAGCTGTTTTTT	CASSVKIGGELFF
NA	TRBV10-3	TRBJ1-4	NA	TGTGCCATCAGTGAGTCGAGGGCTACTAATGAAAAACTGTTTTTT	CAISESRATNEKLFF
NA	TRBV30	TRBJ2-7	NA	TGTGCCTGGAGTCCCCTCCAGCAGGTGTACTTC	CAWSPLQQVYF
NA	TRBV6-5	TRBJ2-1	NA	TGTGCCAGCAATGAGAGGACTCGCGGTGAGCAGTTCTTC	CASNERTRGEQFF
TRBD1	TRBV7-2	TRBJ2-7	NA	TGTGCCAGCAGCTCTTCGGGGACAGGGATCTACGAGCAGTACTTC	CASSSSGTGIYEQYF
TRBD1	TRBV2	TRBJ1-5	NA	TGTGCCAGCAGACAGGGGGTCCTTAGCAATCAGCCCCAGCATTTT	CASRQGVLSNQPQHF
TRBD1	TRBV19	TRBJ1-3	once	TGTGCCACCGGACAGGGAACCTCTGGAAACACCATATATTTT	CATGQGTSGNTIYF
NA	TRBV10-3	TRBJ2-5	NA	TGTGCCATCAGTGAGTCAGGGGAGACCCAGTACTTC	CAISESGETQYF
NA	TRBV5-1	TRBJ2-2	NA	TGCGCCAGCAGCTTCAGGGTATCGTCCGGGGAGCTGTTTTTT	CASSFRVSSGELFF
TRBD1	TRBV19	TRBJ2-3	NA	TGTGCCAGTAGTATAGGGACAGGGGCCACAGATACGCAGTATTTT	CASSIGTGATDTQYF
TRBD2	TRBV9	TRBJ2-5	once	TGTGCCAGCAGCGTTTCAGCGGGGATAGAAGAGACCCAGTACTTC	CASSVSAGIEETQYF
TRBD2	TRBV10-3	TRBJ2-7	NA	TGTGCCAGCAGAGTTACAATTGGTAGCGGGCCCTACGAGCAGTACTTC	CASRVTIGSGPYEQYF
NA	TRBV11-1	TRBJ2-1	NA	TGTGCCAGCTCAATGGCGGGGTACTACAATGAGCAGTTCTTC	CASSMAGYYNEQFF
NA	TRBV6-1	TRBJ2-1	NA	TGTGCCAGCAAACGGGGGGCAAATGAGCAGTTCTTC	CASKRGANEQFF
NA	TRBV6-6	TRBJ1-5	NA	TGTGCCAGCAGTTCAAGGGCCTATAGCAATCAGCCCCAGCATTTT	CASSSRAYSNQPQHF
TRBD1	TRBV2	TRBJ1-6	NA	TGTGCCAGCCGGTACGGGACAGTGTCTAATTCACCCCTCCACTTT	CASRYGTVSNSPLHF
NA	TRBV16	TRBJ2-7	NA	TGTGCCAGCAGCCAATTGAACAGGGACTCCTACGAGCAGTACTTC	CASSQLNRDSYEQYF
TRBD1	TRBV15	TRBJ1-2	once	TGTGCCACCAGCAGAGATCTCTCAGGGGGCGCGGGCTACACCTTC	CATSRDLSGGAGYTF
NA	TRBV30	TRBJ2-3	NA	TGTGCCTGGAGCGACCGAGGGGGGGATACGCAGTATTTT	CAWSDRGGDTQYF
TRBD1	TRBV12-5	TRBJ2-5	NA	TGTGCTAGTGCTTTACAGGGGGCTGGGGGGACCCAGTACTTC	CASALQGAGGTQYF
NA	TRBV30	TRBJ1-6	NA	TGTGCCTGGAGTGGGGGGGGCTATAATTCACCCCTCCACTTT	CAWSGGGYNSPLHF
NA	TRBV6-1	TRBJ1-1	NA	TGTGCCAGCAGTGAGTCCTTGGTTGGATCGGGAGCTTTCTTT	CASSESLVGSGAFF
NA	TRBV13	TRBJ2-5	NA	TGTGCCAGCAGCGTCCGGGAGACCCAGTACTTC	CASSVRETQYF
NA	TRBV30	TRBJ1-2	NA	TGTGCCTTCCAAAGGGGAGGGGCAGGGTCGACCTATGGCTACACCTTC	CAFQRGGAGSTYGYTF
TRBD2	TRBV4-2	TRBJ2-2	NA	TGTGCCAGCGCCCTAGCGGGAGGAAACACCGGGGAGCTGTTTTTT	CASALAGGNTGELFF
NA	TRBV21-1	TRBJ1-2	NA	TGTGCCAGCAGCAAAAGGGGTTGTTGGCAGGGGGCTTACTATGGCTACACCTTC	CASSKRGCWQGAYYGYTF
TRBD2	TRBV6-1	TRBJ2-7	NA	TGTGCCAGCAGTGGGCTAGCGGTATACGAGCAGTACTTC	CASSGLAVYEQYF
NA	TRBV14	TRBJ1-2	NA	TGTGCCAGCAGCCAAGGCAGGGACTATGGCTACACCTTC	CASSQGRDYGYTF
NA	TRBV7-9	TRBJ2-5	NA	TGTGCCAGCAGCTCGGCCTTCGGCACGCAAGAGACCCAGTACTTC	CASSSAFGTQETQYF
NA	TRBV5-4	TRBJ2-2	NA	TGTGCCAGCAGTAAGAGGGACACCGGGGAGCTGTTTTTT	CASSKRDTGELFF
NA	TRBV13	TRBJ2-3	few	TGTGCCAGCTGCCCCTTCGGGACAGATACGCAGTATTTT	CASCPFGTDTQYF
NA	TRBV5-1	TRBJ2-1	NA	TGCGCCAGCAGCTTCCCGACTTTTACCTACAATGAGCAGTTCTTC	CASSFPTFTYNEQFF
NA	TRBV6-5	TRBJ1-1	NA	TGTGCCAGCAGCCCCCGACTTGGGTCGAACACTGAAGCTTTCTTT	CASSPRLGSNTEAFF
NA	TRBV7-9	TRBJ2-5	few	TGTGCCAGCAGCTTTTCGCAGGGCCAAGAGACCCAGTACTTC	CASSFSQGQETQYF
NA	TRBV5-6	TRBJ2-3	NA	TGTGCCAGCAGCTTGTTGGCTAGAGGGGGCACAGATACGCAGTATTTT	CASSLLARGGTDTQYF